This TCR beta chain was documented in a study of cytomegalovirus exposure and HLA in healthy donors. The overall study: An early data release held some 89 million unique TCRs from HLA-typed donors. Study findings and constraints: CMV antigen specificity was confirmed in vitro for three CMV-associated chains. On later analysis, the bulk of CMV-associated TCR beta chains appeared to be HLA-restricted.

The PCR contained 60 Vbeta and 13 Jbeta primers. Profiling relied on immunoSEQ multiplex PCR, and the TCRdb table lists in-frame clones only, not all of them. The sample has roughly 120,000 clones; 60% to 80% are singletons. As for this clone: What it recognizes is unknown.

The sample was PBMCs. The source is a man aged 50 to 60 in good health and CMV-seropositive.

Here the CDR3 DNA reads TGTGCCAGTAGTATAAGGACTAGCCTCCAAGAGACCCAGTACTTC. Its translation: CASSIRTSLQETQYF. The V and J genes are TRBV19 and TRBJ2-5; 8 nucleotides agree with TRBD2. J was trimmed by 1 base and V by 2 bases; bases with no gene match: 3. Germline V gene sequence: CDR1 LNHDA, CDR2 SQIVND (reference sequence). CDR3 length: 15 residues.